This T cell receptor (beta chain) was recovered during a study of chemoradiotherapy in HPV16-positive cancers. Across the whole study: Functional T-cell assays on a couple of HPV16-positive patients' cells defined candidate HPV-specific clones and common TCR motifs.

The count of this clone is one. Its specificity is not known. Only in-frame clones appear in the TCRdb table, and some are missing; sequencing was by immunoSEQ multiplex PCR. This sample has approximately 12,000 clones, with around 89% found just once. Germline V CDR1 and CDR2: MNHEY, SMNVEV (reference sequence). There are 15 residues in the CDR3. V shed 8 bases and J shed 4 bases, with 18 bases lying between them. Over chemoradiotherapy, repertoires were sampled more than once. Points from the study as a whole: Better recurrence-free survival went with HPV-responsive T-cell expansion in HPV16-positive patients. Functional assays defining HPV-specific T cells used only a couple of HPV16-positive patients.

This sequence joins TRBV27 and TRBJ1-3; weak D call: TRBD1 (6 bases). The receptor was isolated from a human donor with HPV-associated anogenital cancer. The biological material was taken from a patient who underwent chemoradiotherapy. The CDR3 here is CASARGGGSGNTIYF. DNA of the CDR3: TGTGCCAGCGCTAGGGGAGGGGGGTCAGGAAACACCATATATTTT.